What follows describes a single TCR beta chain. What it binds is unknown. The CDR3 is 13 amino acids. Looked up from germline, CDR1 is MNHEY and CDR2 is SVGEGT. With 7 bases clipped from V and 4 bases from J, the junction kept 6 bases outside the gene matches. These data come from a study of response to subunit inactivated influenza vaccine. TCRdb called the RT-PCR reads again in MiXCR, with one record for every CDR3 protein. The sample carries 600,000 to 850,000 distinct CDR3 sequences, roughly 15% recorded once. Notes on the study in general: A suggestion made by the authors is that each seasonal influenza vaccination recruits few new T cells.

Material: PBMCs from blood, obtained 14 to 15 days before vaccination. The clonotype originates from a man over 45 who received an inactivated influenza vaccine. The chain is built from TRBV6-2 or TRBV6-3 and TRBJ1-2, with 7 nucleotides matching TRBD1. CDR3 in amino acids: CASTQTGRYGYTF. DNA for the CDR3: TGTGCCAGCACTCAGACAGGGCGCTATGGCTACACCTTC.